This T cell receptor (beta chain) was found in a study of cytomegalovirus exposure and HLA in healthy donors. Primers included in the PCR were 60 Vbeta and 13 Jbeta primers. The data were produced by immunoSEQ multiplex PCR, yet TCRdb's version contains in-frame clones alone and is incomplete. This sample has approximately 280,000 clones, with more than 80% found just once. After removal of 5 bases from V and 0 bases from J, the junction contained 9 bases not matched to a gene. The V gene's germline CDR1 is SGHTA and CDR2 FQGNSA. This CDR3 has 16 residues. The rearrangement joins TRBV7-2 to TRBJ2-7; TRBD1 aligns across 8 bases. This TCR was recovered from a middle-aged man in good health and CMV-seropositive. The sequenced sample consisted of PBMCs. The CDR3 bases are TGTGCCAGCAGCGCCTCCGGGACAGGCGCCTCCTACGAGCAGTACTTC. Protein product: CASSASGTGASYEQYF.